Below, 30 T cell receptor beta chains from the same sample are listed, as sequenced in a study of T cells in Graves' hyperthyroidism and ophthalmopathy. Regions amplified from RNA transcripts were the TCR beta CDR3 regions. The study used the HTBI primer set for a first-round RT-PCR of the TCR CDR3. TCRdb passed the multiplex PCR reads through MiXCR, listing each CDR3 protein once. The sample holds some 270,000 distinct CDR3 sequences, approximately 23% seen once. Sequencing was performed on blood. The source is a woman between 35 and 50 years old with Graves' ophthalmopathy.

This clonotype was observed many times. V is TRBV6-1 and J is TRBJ1-2, with TRBD1 as a possible D gene (5 bases). Germline CDR1 reads MNHNS; CDR2 reads SASEGT. V was trimmed by 0 bases and J by 4 bases, leaving 12 bases between them. The CDR3 is 15 amino acids. The CDR3 sequence: CASSEAGREGYGYTF. The CDR3 DNA is TGTGCCAGCAGTGAAGCGGGCAGGGAGGGCTATGGCTACACCTTC.

This clonotype came up many times. The chain combines TRBV20-1 with TRBJ1-1; TRBD1 aligns across 7 bases. The CDR3 runs to 14 residues. CDR1 is DFQATT, CDR2 SNEGSKA, per germline (reference sequence). In nucleotides, the CDR3 is TGCAGGGAGACCGACAGGGAGGAAAACACTGAAGCTTTCTTT. Translating gives CRETDREENTEAFF.

The chain couples TRBV6-2 or TRBV6-3 to TRBJ2-7; D is unclear. Germline V gene sequence: CDR1 MNHEY, CDR2 SVGEGT. V was cut by 7 bases and J by 0 bases, with 7 bases left in between. CDR3 length equals 12 residues. The CDR3 here is CASTSSSYEQYF. Here the CDR3 DNA reads TGTGCCAGCACTTCTAGCTCCTACGAGCAGTACTTC.

This chain connects TRBV7-2 to TRBJ2-5; no definite D call. Germline V gene lookup returns CDR1 SGHTA and CDR2 FQGNSA. Deletions cut 5 bases from V and 9 bases from J, with 22 bases between. The CDR3 covers 15 residues. The CDR3 protein is CASSPTVAAPFAQYF. In nucleotides, the CDR3 is TGTGCCAGCAGCCCCACGGTGGCAGCTCCTTTTGCCCAGTACTTC.

This clonotype was counted between two and nine times. V gene TRBV12-3 or TRBV12-4 combines with J gene TRBJ1-5; perhaps TRBD1 as D (5 bases). CDR3 length: 15 amino acids. The V and J ends lost 2 bases and 1 base respectively, with 9 bases between them. Here the CDR3 reads CASSLTWGSNQPQHF. In nucleotides, the CDR3 is TGTGCCAGCAGTTTAACTTGGGGGAGCAATCAGCCCCAGCATTTT.

The chain uses TRBV11-1 and TRBJ1-1, with TRBD1 as a possible D gene (5 bases). Trimming removed 1 base from V and 3 bases from J, with 18 bases in between. Germline CDR1 reads SGHAT; CDR2 reads FQDESV (reference sequence). This CDR3 has 17 amino acids. CDR3 residues: CASSLVGREVGDTEAFF. CDR3 in DNA: TGTGCCAGCAGCTTAGTGGGTAGGGAAGTAGGGGACACTGAAGCTTTCTTT.

This clonotype showed up just a few times. This chain joins TRBV5-6 and TRBJ2-4; D not certain. From germline, CDR1 is SGHDT and CDR2 YYEEEE. V was trimmed by 1 base and J by 0 bases, leaving 8 bases between them. The CDR3 sequence is 15 residues long. The CDR3 DNA sequence: TGTGCCAGCAGCTTGTTTGCACTAGCCAAAAACATTCAGTACTTC. Protein product: CASSLFALAKNIQYF.

The CDR3 protein is CASSPHPSGANVLTF. The CDR3 coding sequence is TGTGCCAGCAGCCCCCACCCCTCTGGGGCCAACGTCCTGACTTTC. The chain carries TRBV7-2 and TRBJ2-6; D remains ambiguous. Looked up from germline, CDR1 is SGHTA and CDR2 is FQGNSA. This CDR3 region has 15 residues. V was clipped by 5 bases and J by 0 bases, with 8 bases between them.

J is TRBJ2-2 and V is TRBV6-4, with TRBD1 as a possible D gene (6 bases). The CDR3 covers 15 residues. Trimming took 7 bases from V and 3 from J, leaving 15 bases between them. CDR1 is MRHNA, CDR2 SNTAGT, per germline. The chain's CDR3 is CASTPWGLDTGELFF. For the CDR3, the DNA is TGTGCCAGCACCCCCTGGGGGCTCGACACCGGGGAGCTGTTTTTT.

This clonotype was seen at least ten times. This chain connects TRBV29-1 to TRBJ1-5, with D unresolved. Germline V gene lookup returns CDR1 SQVTM and CDR2 ANQGSEA. With 5 bases removed from V and 3 bases from J, the gap between germline ends came to 8 bases. This CDR3 has 12 residues. CDR3 residues: CSVIRYNQPQHF. As DNA, the CDR3 is TGCAGCGTTATACGGTACAATCAGCCCCAGCATTTT. Full variable domain (missing parts from reference TRBV29-1 and TRBJ1-5): SAVISQKPSRDICQRGTSLTIQCQVDSQVTMMFWYRQQPGQSLTLIATANQGSEATYESGFVIDKFPISRPNLTFSTLTVSNMSPEDSSIYLCSVIRYNQPQHFGDGTRLSIL.

V is TRBV7-9 and J is TRBJ2-5; TRBD2 matches at 7 bases. The CDR3 runs to 15 residues. The germline V gene has CDR1 SEHNR and CDR2 FQNEAQ (reference sequence). The J segment lost 5 bases and the V segment lost 4 bases, leaving 10 bases of the junction unmatched. The CDR3, as DNA: TGTGCCAGCAGCTCTCCAGGACTAGGAAGGGAGACCCAGTACTTC. It specifies CASSSPGLGRETQYF. The full variable domain, with the rest looked up from reference TRBV7-9 and TRBJ2-5, is DTGVSQNPRHKITKRGQNVTFRCDPISEHNRLYWYRQTLGQGPEFLTYFQNEAQLEKSRLLSDRFSAERPKGSFSTLEIQRTEQGDSAMYLCASSSPGLGRETQYFGPGTRLLVL.

This clonotype was seen many times. The chain has TRBV12-3 or TRBV12-4 and TRBJ2-7; possibly TRBD2 for D (5 bases). Trimming left V 5 bases short and J 9 bases short, with 14 bases between. This CDR3 spans 12 amino acids. In DNA, the CDR3 is TGTGCCAGCAGTGAGGGCCTTCGCGGGCAGTACTTC. Translated, it gives CASSEGLRGQYF.

In its sample, this clonotype was seen many times. One base away lies a much larger clone, so this may be a sequencing read error. The chain combines TRBV20-1 with TRBJ2-4; no firm D call. Trimming shortened V by 6 bases and J by 0 bases, and 12 bases separated the two germline ends. CDR3 size: 14 residues. Germline CDR1 DFQATT, CDR2 SNEGSKA (reference sequence). CDR3 sequence reads: CSAIDNLAKNIQYF. The CDR3 nucleotides are TGCAGTGCCATAGACAACCTAGCCAAAAACATTCAGTACTTC.

This clonotype was recorded many times. The gene calls are TRBV25-1 and TRBJ2-2; D ambiguous. CDR1 is MGHDK, CDR2 SYGVNS, per germline. Trimming stripped 4 bases from V and 1 base from J, with 4 bases between. CDR3 length: 13 amino acids. In DNA form, the CDR3 reads TGTGCCAGCAGTGGCAGGAACACCGGGGAGCTGTTTTTT. It encodes CASSGRNTGELFF. Variable domain in full (rest from reference TRBV25-1 and TRBJ2-2): EADIYQTPRYLVIGTGKKITLECSQTMGHDKMYWYQQDPGMELHLIHYSYGVNSTEKGDLSSESTVSRIRTEHFPLTLESARPSHTSQYLCASSGRNTGELFFGEGSRLTVL.

There are many counts of this clonotype. The J gene is TRBJ1-1, the V gene TRBV6-5; D gene uncertain. The CDR3 extends over 14 amino acids. Deletions cut 4 bases from V and 11 bases from J, with 20 bases between. CDR1 is MNHEY, CDR2 SVGAGI, per germline. The CDR3 nucleotides are TGTGCCAGCAGTTCACGGTTCTACACCATGGGGGCTTTCTTT. It is translated as CASSSRFYTMGAFF.

The V and J genes are TRBV24-1 and TRBJ1-3; D is unresolved. V gave up 5 bases and J gave up 3 bases, with 10 bases separating them. Germline CDR1 is KGHDR and CDR2 is SFDVKD. The CDR3 is 14 amino acids. This CDR3 reads CATSAAGYGNTIYF. The CDR3 coding sequence is TGTGCCACCAGTGCGGCAGGATATGGAAACACCATATATTTT.

This clonotype occurred many times. V and J are TRBV11-1 and TRBJ2-2; 14 positions match TRBD2. The germline CDR1 and CDR2 sequences are SGHAT and FQDESV (reference sequence). This CDR3 is built from 16 residues. V was pared by 4 bases and J by 4 bases, with 2 bases of the junction left unmatched. This CDR3 is CASSSGLAGATGELFF. CDR3 bases: TGTGCCAGCAGCTCGGGACTAGCGGGAGCCACCGGGGAGCTGTTTTTT.

The rearrangement links TRBV6-1 to TRBJ1-2; the D gene is possibly TRBD1 (6 bases). This CDR3 has 13 residues. Trimming removed 6 bases at V and 8 bases at J, with 16 bases between. Germline lookup yields CDR1 MNHNS and CDR2 SASEGT. The CDR3, as DNA: TGTGCCAGCAGGAAACAAACAGGGTACGGCTACACCTTC. Amino acid sequence: CASRKQTGYGYTF.

This clonotype was counted only a few times. V and J are TRBV3-1 and TRBJ1-3, with D hard to call. This CDR3 is built from 14 residues. V was shortened by 4 bases and J by 4 bases, with 11 bases between the two germline ends. CDR1 LGHDT and CDR2 YNNKEL come from the germline V gene (reference sequence). The CDR3 region has the DNA TGTGCCAGCAGCCGGGCCTTGGGGGGAAACACCATATATTTT. Protein: CASSRALGGNTIYF.

Only one count was recorded for this clonotype. V usage is TRBV7-2 and J usage is TRBJ1-6; TRBD1 matches at 9 bases. The CDR3 extends over 14 amino acids. J gave up 8 bases and V 5 bases, and 4 bases lay outside the gene matches. Looked up from germline, CDR1 is SGHTA and CDR2 is FQGNSA. CDR3 sequence reads: CASSATGGHSPLHF. CDR3 DNA: TGTGCCAGCAGCGCAACAGGGGGCCATTCACCCCTCCACTTT.

This clonotype was seen ten or more times. This chain links TRBV19 with TRBJ2-7, with 8 nucleotides matching TRBD2. V lost 3 bases to trimming and J lost 2 bases; unmatched junction nucleotides: 9. The length of the CDR3 is 16 residues. Germline CDR1 is LNHDA and CDR2 is SQIVND (reference sequence). The CDR3 protein is CASSMKLAEGTYEQYF. CDR3 nucleotides: TGTGCCAGTAGTATGAAACTAGCGGAGGGAACCTACGAGCAGTACTTC.

This clonotype was picked up many times. The chain carries TRBV5-1 and TRBJ1-2; 10 bases line up with TRBD1. The CDR3 extends over 12 amino acids. Losses at the gene ends were 7 bases for V and 5 bases for J; bases not matched to a gene: 2. The germline gives CDR1 SGHRS, CDR2 YFSETQ. DNA of the CDR3: TGCGCCAGCGGGACAGGGGATTATGGCTACACCTTC. This translates into CASGTGDYGYTF.

V usage is TRBV20-1 and J usage is TRBJ1-2; D perhaps matches TRBD1 (6 bases). V was shortened by 2 bases and J by 4 bases, with 17 bases between the two germline ends. Germline assignment: CDR1 DFQATT and CDR2 SNEGSKA (reference sequence). The CDR3 length is 15 residues. Here the CDR3 reads CSARSAGGGSYGYTF. For the CDR3, the DNA is TGCAGTGCTAGAAGCGCGGGGGGCGGCTCCTATGGCTACACCTTC.

The chain combines TRBV6-1 with TRBJ1-2; 7 positions match TRBD1. Germline V gene data show CDR1 as MNHNS and CDR2 as SASEGT. The CDR3 totals 12 residues. The V gene end was trimmed by 5 bases and the J gene end by 6 bases; junction bases not matched to a gene: 3. In DNA form, the CDR3 reads TGTGCCAGCAGTCCCAGGGGGGATGGCTACACCTTC. Protein product: CASSPRGDGYTF.

This clonotype appeared many times. The rearrangement uses TRBV20-1 and TRBJ2-7, with 7 bases lining up with TRBD2. The CDR3 has 15 residues. The junction had 8 bases not matched to a gene; V was cut back by 3 bases and J by 0 bases. The V gene's germline CDR1 is DFQATT and CDR2 SNEGSKA (reference sequence). As DNA, the CDR3 is TGCAGTGCTAGGGGGACGGGAGGCGCCTCCTACGAGCAGTACTTC. Encoded protein: CSARGTGGASYEQYF.

J is TRBJ2-2 and V is TRBV24-1; D is uncertain. Germline V lookup: CDR1 KGHDR, CDR2 SFDVKD. The CDR3 runs 14 residues. Trimming stripped 3 bases from V and 3 bases from J, with 7 bases between. Here the CDR3 DNA reads TGTGCCACCAGTGATCCTAATTACACCGGGGAGCTGTTTTTT. Protein sequence: CATSDPNYTGELFF.

The chain carries TRBV19 and TRBJ1-1, with no clear D. V was pared by 7 bases and J by 3 bases, with 6 bases between. The germline CDR1 and CDR2 sequences are LNHDA and SQIVND (reference sequence). This CDR3 spans 11 amino acids. The CDR3 nucleotides are TGTGCCAGTACCGGATACACTGAAGCTTTCTTT. Protein sequence: CASTGYTEAFF.

The chain is built from TRBV4-1 and TRBJ2-7; D unclear. This CDR3 spans 13 amino acids. The germline V gene encodes CDR1 MGHRA and CDR2 YSYEKL. The germline V and J ends were trimmed by 4 bases and 2 bases, with 9 bases remaining between them. In DNA form, the CDR3 reads TGCGCCAGCAGCCCATTACCTACCTACGAGCAGTACTTC. Residues: CASSPLPTYEQYF.

This clonotype was detected a few times. With a much larger clone just one base away, this may be a read error. The conserved phenylalanine or tryptophan is not found at the CDR3 terminus, so this likely reflects a read error. The V call is TRBV6-1, the J call TRBJ1-5; 10 bases match TRBD1. Unmatched junction bases numbered 14, after V lost 6 bases and J lost 9 bases. Per the germline V gene, CDR1 is MNHNS and CDR2 is SASEGT. The CDR3 has 16 amino acids. The CDR3 DNA is TGTGCCAGCAGGGACTATCACGACAGGGGGCCGGGGCCCCAGCATTCT. It encodes CASRDYHDRGPGPQHS.

The chain recombines TRBV19 with TRBJ2-5, with TRBD1 matching 8 bases. Losses at the gene ends were 4 bases for V and 1 base for J; bases not matched to a gene: 5. CDR1 and CDR2 (germline): LNHDA, SQIVND (reference sequence). The CDR3 sequence is 15 residues long. The CDR3 loop reads CASSSRTGSQETQYF. The DNA for the CDR3 is TGTGCCAGTAGTAGCCGGACAGGGTCCCAAGAGACCCAGTACTTC.